Below, one T cell receptor beta chain is given with its context. The entry originates in a study of blood T cell repertoires in COVID-19. Study-wide context: Both acute and convalescent COVID-19 samples were obtained from the United States, Italy and Spain. Sources were T cells, B-cell-depleted T cells, or PBMCs; the material itself was cDNA or gDNA.

Authors' methods: Estimates of nucleated cell counts were drawn from the amplification of reference gene primers. The method was immunoSEQ multiplex PCR; TCRdb's version includes in-frame clones alone and lacks a portion of them. The V and J calls and clone size come from that table; D and trimming were worked out from the DNA. This table has approximately 170,000 clones, around nine tenths appearing once. CDR3 length equals 14 residues. From germline, CDR1 is SGHRS and CDR2 YFSETQ. Trimming stripped 5 bases from V and 3 bases from J, with 14 bases between. This chain connects TRBV5-1 to TRBJ1-2; D may be TRBD1 (5 bases). Sequencing input: peripheral blood. This clonotype originated in a man in his 70s with acute or convalescent COVID-19. The DNA for the CDR3 is TGCGCCAGCAGTCCCGGGACTGTGGACTATGGCTACACCTTC. Amino acids: CASSPGTVDYGYTF.